This T cell receptor (beta chain) appears in the sequencing data of a study of blood T cell repertoires in COVID-19. Study background: Samples came from the United States, Italy and Spain, spanning acute and convalescent COVID-19. Nucleic acid was either cDNA or gDNA, and it came from T cells, B-cell-depleted T cells, or PBMCs.

V lost 2 bases and J lost 1; bases outside the gene matches: 6. Germline V gene sequence: CDR1 PRHDT, CDR2 FYEKMQ (reference sequence). The CDR3 loop spans 16 amino acids. This clone appeared once. Participant-reported clinical history was the basis for cohort assignment. Study processing details: Scientists estimated how many nucleated cells there were by amplifying reference gene primers. Only in-frame clones appear in the TCRdb table, and some are missing; sequencing was by immunoSEQ multiplex PCR. The DNA was the basis for D and trimming; V, J and clone size are from that table. The profile shows about 320,000 clones, roughly 87% of them singletons.

Material: PBMCs or T cells enriched from blood (not recorded which). This sequence originates from a young woman who had recovered from COVID-19. The chain couples TRBV13 to TRBJ2-5; the match to TRBD2 covers 8 bases. CDR3 residues: CASSLRLAGTQETQYF. The DNA of the CDR3 is TGTGCCAGCAGCTTAAGGCTAGCGGGTACCCAAGAGACCCAGTACTTC. Full variable domain (rest looked up from reference TRBV13 and TRBJ2-5): AAGVIQSPRHLIKEKRETATLKCYPIPRHDTVYWYQQGPGQDPQFLISFYEKMQSDKGSIPDRFSAQQFSDYHSELNMSSLELGDSALYFCASSLRLAGTQETQYFGPGTRLLVL.